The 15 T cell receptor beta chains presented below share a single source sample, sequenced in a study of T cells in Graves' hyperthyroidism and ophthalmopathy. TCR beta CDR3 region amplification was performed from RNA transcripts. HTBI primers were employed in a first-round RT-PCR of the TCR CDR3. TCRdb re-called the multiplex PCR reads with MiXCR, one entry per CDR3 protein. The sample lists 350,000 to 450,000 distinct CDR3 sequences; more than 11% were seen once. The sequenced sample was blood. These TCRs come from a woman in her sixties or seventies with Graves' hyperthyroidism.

The CDR3 nucleotides read TGCGCCAGCAGCTTGGGGATCAACCAAGAGACCCAGTACTTC. Residues: CASSLGINQETQYF. The chain couples TRBV5-1 to TRBJ2-5; no firm D call. The germline CDR1 and CDR2 sequences are SGHRS and YFSETQ. The CDR3 spans 14 residues. With 0 bases removed from V and 0 bases from J, the gap between germline ends came to 6 bases.

The CDR3: CARSSVSSYEQYF. CDR3 DNA sequence: TGCGCCAGGTCGAGCGTTAGCTCCTACGAGCAGTACTTC. This chain joins TRBV5-1 and TRBJ2-7; no definite D call. Germline V CDR1 and CDR2: SGHRS, YFSETQ. The V end lost 8 bases, the J end lost 0 bases, and 12 bases lay between the germline ends. This CDR3 contains 13 residues.

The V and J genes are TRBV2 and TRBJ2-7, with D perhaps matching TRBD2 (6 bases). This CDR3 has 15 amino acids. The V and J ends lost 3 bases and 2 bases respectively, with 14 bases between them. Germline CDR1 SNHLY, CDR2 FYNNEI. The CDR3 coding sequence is TGTGCCAGCAGTGATGAATCCTCGGGAGCCTACGAGCAGTACTTC. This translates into CASSDESSGAYEQYF.

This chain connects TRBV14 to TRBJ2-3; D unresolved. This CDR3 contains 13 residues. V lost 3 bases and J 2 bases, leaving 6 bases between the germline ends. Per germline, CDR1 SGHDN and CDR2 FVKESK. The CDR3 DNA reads TGTGCCAGCAGCCATGAATTCACAGATACGCAGTATTTT. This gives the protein CASSHEFTDTQYF.

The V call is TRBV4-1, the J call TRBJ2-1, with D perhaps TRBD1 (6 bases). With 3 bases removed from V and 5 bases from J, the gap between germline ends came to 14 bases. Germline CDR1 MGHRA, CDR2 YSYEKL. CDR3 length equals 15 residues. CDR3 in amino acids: CASSHGQGPNNEQFF. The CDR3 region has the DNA TGCGCCAGCAGCCATGGTCAGGGGCCTAACAATGAGCAGTTCTTC.

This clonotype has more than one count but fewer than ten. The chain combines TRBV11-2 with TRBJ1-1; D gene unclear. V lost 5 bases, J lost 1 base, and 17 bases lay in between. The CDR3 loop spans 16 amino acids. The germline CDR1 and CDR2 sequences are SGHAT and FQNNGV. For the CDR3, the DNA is TGTGCCAGCAGCCAAGGACGGATGGCGGGGAACACTGAAGCTTTCTTT. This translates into CASSQGRMAGNTEAFF. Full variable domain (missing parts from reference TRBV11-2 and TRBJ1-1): EAGVAQSPRYKIIEKRQSVAFWCNPISGHATLYWYQQILGQGPKLLIQFQNNGVVDDSQLPKDRFSAERLKGVDSTLKIQPAKLEDSAVYLCASSQGRMAGNTEAFFGQGTRLTVV.

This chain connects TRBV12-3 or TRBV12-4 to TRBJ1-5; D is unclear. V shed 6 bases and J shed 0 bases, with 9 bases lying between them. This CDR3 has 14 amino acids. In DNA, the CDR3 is TGTGCCAGCAGCACGGACGGTAGCAATCAGCCCCAGCATTTT. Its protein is CASSTDGSNQPQHF.

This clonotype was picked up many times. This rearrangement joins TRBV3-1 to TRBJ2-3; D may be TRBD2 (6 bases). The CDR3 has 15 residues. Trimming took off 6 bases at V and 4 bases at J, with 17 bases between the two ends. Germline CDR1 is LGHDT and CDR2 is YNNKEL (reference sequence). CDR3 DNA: TGTGCCAGCAGTGGCGCGAGGCCGGGGGCAGATACGCAGTATTTT. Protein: CASSGARPGADTQYF.

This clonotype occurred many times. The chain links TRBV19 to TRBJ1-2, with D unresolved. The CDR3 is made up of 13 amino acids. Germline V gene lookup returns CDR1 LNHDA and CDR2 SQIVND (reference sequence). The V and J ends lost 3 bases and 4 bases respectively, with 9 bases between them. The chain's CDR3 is CASSIGRLYGYTF. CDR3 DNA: TGTGCCAGTAGTATTGGACGGCTCTATGGCTACACCTTC.

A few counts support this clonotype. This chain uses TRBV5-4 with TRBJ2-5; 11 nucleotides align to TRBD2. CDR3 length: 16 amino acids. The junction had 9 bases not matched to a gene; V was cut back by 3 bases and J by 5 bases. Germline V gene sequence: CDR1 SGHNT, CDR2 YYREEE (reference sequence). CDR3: CASSSPGLAARETQYF. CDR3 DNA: TGTGCCAGCAGCTCTCCGGGACTAGCGGCCCGGGAGACCCAGTACTTC.

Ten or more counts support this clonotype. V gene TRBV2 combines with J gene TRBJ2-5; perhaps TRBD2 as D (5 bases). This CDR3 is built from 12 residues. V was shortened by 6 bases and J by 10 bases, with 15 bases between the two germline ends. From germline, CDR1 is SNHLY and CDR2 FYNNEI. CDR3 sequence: CASRLLKRNQYF. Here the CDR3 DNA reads TGTGCCAGCAGACTCCTTAAGCGGAACCAGTACTTC.

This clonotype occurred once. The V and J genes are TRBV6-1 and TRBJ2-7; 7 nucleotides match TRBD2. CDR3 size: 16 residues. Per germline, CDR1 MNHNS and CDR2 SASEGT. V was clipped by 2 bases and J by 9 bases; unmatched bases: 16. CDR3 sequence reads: CASSEPGGTPGDWQYF. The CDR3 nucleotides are TGTGCCAGCAGTGAACCCGGGGGGACTCCGGGAGACTGGCAGTACTTC.

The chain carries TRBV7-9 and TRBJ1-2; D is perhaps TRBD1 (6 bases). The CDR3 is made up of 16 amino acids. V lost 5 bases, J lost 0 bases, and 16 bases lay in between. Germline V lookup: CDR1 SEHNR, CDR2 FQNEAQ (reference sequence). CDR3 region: CASSPRLAGANYGYTF. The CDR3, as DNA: TGTGCCAGCAGCCCGCGTCTTGCAGGGGCTAACTATGGCTACACCTTC.

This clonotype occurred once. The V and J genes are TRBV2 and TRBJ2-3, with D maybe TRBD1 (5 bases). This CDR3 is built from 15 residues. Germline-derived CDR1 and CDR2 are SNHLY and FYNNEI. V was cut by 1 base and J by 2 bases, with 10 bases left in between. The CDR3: CASSEGTGPTDTQYF. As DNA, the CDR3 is TGTGCCAGCAGTGAAGGAACAGGTCCCACAGATACGCAGTATTTT.

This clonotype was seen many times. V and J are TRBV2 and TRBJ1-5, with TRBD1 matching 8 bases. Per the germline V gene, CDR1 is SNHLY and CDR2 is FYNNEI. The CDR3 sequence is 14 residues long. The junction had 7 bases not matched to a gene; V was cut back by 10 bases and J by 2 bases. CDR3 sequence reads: CATKDRDGNQPQHF. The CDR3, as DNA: TGTGCCACTAAGGACAGGGATGGCAATCAGCCCCAGCATTTT.